The 23 T cell receptor beta chains in this list originate from one sample, sequenced in a study of blood T cells in healthy people across ages. A J-beta primer mix and a sample-barcoded 5' primer were used in a second PCR of about 6 to 12 cycles. TCRdb called the 5' RACE reads again in MiXCR, with one record for every CDR3 protein. This table holds approximately 2,000,000 distinct CDR3 sequences, 30% to 40% found once. The source material was blood. These receptors all stem from a human donor in good health.

The chain recombines TRBV9 with TRBJ2-3; D uncertain. With 0 bases removed from V and 6 bases from J, the gap between germline ends came to 14 bases. The CDR3 length is 15 residues. Germline V lookup: CDR1 SGDLS, CDR2 YYNGEE. The CDR3 here is CASSVAVTASDTQYF. CDR3 nucleotide sequence: TGTGCCAGCAGCGTAGCAGTAACCGCCTCGGATACGCAGTATTTT.

As concerns this clonotype: The germline gene is not matched at one end of the junction; a read error may be the cause. This sequence joins TRBV7-9 and TRBJ2-1; 8 positions match TRBD2. Germline CDR1 and CDR2: SEHNR and FQNEAQ (reference sequence). This CDR3 contains 15 residues. The CDR3 region is CASSLGGGGYNERFF. CDR3 in DNA: TGTGCCAGCAGCTTAGGAGGCGGGGGGTACAATGAGCGGTTCTTC.

The table lists this clonotype with a few counts. The gene calls are TRBV5-1 and TRBJ2-4, with D tentatively TRBD1 or TRBD2 (6 bases each). The J call may not be correct, given that the DNA end is closer to TRBJ2-7. The CDR3 spans 15 residues. The germline CDR1 and CDR2 sequences are SGHRS and YFSETQ. CDR3 sequence: CASSLENGGPYEQYF. CDR3 nucleotides: TGCGCCAGCAGCCTGGAGAATGGGGGGCCCTACGAGCAGTACTTC.

This clonotype was recorded a few times. The rearrangement links TRBV7-9 to TRBJ1-2; TRBD1 agrees at 9 bases. V lost 3 bases to trimming and J lost 10 bases; unmatched junction nucleotides: 12. Germline CDR1 is SEHNR and CDR2 is FQNEAQ (reference sequence). This CDR3 comprises 15 residues. CDR3 sequence (DNA): TGTGCCAGCAGCTTGGAAGACAGGGGGTCTACTCACTACACCTTC. Translation gives CASSLEDRGSTHYTF.

The chain carries TRBV5-1 and TRBJ1-2; possibly TRBD1 for D (5 bases). The CDR3 consists of 12 residues. Deletions cut 4 bases from V and 8 bases from J, with 12 bases between. The germline V gene encodes CDR1 SGHRS and CDR2 YFSETQ. The CDR3 loop reads CASSTNQGGYTF. The CDR3 nucleotides read TGCGCCAGCAGCACGAACCAGGGAGGCTACACCTTC.

The chain recombines TRBV7-2 with TRBJ1-2; D may be TRBD1 (5 bases). The CDR3 runs 15 residues. Looked up from germline, CDR1 is SGHTA and CDR2 is FQGNSA. Trimming shortened V by 5 bases and J by 4 bases, and 17 bases separated the two germline ends. CDR3 protein: CASSIDTSRGYGYTF. The CDR3 nucleotides read TGTGCCAGCAGCATCGACACTTCGAGGGGCTATGGCTACACCTTC.

This clonotype turned up a few times. The chain employs TRBV7-2 and TRBJ2-7; the match to TRBD2 covers 7 bases. The DNA end is a closer match to TRBJ2-5, so the J assignment may be wrong. Looked up from germline, CDR1 is SGHTA and CDR2 is FQGNSA. This CDR3 has 14 amino acids. CDR3 bases: TGTGCCAGCAGCTTTATAGGACTAGGGGCGACCCAGTACTTC. It translates to CASSFIGLGATQYF.

This chain uses TRBV5-6 with TRBJ2-3; D is possibly TRBD2 (7 bases). The CDR3 loop spans 15 amino acids. V lost 4 bases and J 2 bases, leaving 14 bases between the germline ends. CDR1 and CDR2 from the germline V gene are SGHDT and YYEEEE. The DNA for the CDR3 is TGTGCCAGCAGCACGAGGGGGGGACCCACAGATACGCAGTATTTT. Protein product: CASSTRGGPTDTQYF.

This sequence joins TRBV5-6 and TRBJ1-2; no firm D call. Germline V CDR1 and CDR2: SGHDT, YYEEEE. V dropped 0 bases and J dropped 7 bases, with 10 bases sitting between them. The CDR3 extends over 13 amino acids. The CDR3 coding sequence is TGTGCCAGCAGCTTGGAAGGGATGGGTGGCTACACCTTC. Protein sequence: CASSLEGMGGYTF.

The V call is TRBV24-1, the J call TRBJ2-5; 7 bases map to TRBD1. CDR3 length equals 14 residues. With V trimmed by 6 bases and J by 2 bases, 5 bases remained unmatched. Germline CDR1 KGHDR, CDR2 SFDVKD. CDR3: CATSPPGGQETQYF. CDR3 nucleotides: TGTGCCACCAGTCCCCCAGGGGGTCAAGAGACCCAGTACTTC.

V usage is TRBV3-1 and J usage is TRBJ2-1, with D hard to call. The V gene's germline CDR1 is LGHDT and CDR2 YNNKEL (reference sequence). There are 14 residues in the CDR3. V was trimmed by 4 bases and J by 7 bases, leaving 14 bases between them. The CDR3 sequence is CASSLLTPSNEQFF. The CDR3 region has the DNA TGTGCCAGCAGCCTCCTCACTCCGTCGAATGAGCAGTTCTTC.

Turning to this clonotype: Given the absence of the conserved phenylalanine or tryptophan at the CDR3 end, a read error is likely. This chain connects TRBV29-1 to TRBJ2-5, with 11 nucleotides matching TRBD2. The assigned J gene may be wrong: the sequence end matches TRBJ2-1 better. Germline CDR1 reads SQVTM; CDR2 reads ANQGSEA. The CDR3 loop spans 12 amino acids. The CDR3 DNA sequence: TGCAGCGTTACTAGCGGGGGAGAGACCCAGTTCGTC. Its protein is CSVTSGGETQFV.

V usage is TRBV27 and J usage is TRBJ1-4; 7 bases map to TRBD1. CDR1 and CDR2 from the germline V gene are MNHEY and SMNVEV (reference sequence). Trimming at V came to 8 bases and at J to 2 bases, leaving 11 bases not matched to a gene. The CDR3 runs to 16 residues. This chain's CDR3 is CASSRTGGLTNEKLFF. For the CDR3, the DNA is TGTGCCAGCTCAAGGACAGGAGGTCTCACTAATGAAAAACTGTTTTTT.

CDR3 sequence reads: CASSVGTLYEQYF. The CDR3 DNA reads TGTGCCAGCAGTGTTGGGACACTCTACGAGCAGTACTTC. V gene TRBV12-3 or TRBV12-4 combines with J gene TRBJ2-7, with a weak D call TRBD1 (6 bases). Trimming took off 5 bases at V and 3 bases at J, with 11 bases between the two ends. The CDR3 sequence is 13 residues long.

The chain is built from TRBV6-6 and TRBJ2-3; D is perhaps TRBD1 (5 bases). Trimming cost V 8 bases and J 3 bases, with 12 bases left between them. From germline, CDR1 is MNHNY and CDR2 SVGAGI (reference sequence). The CDR3 is 13 amino acids. CDR3 region: CASGRQGTDTQYF. CDR3 nucleotides: TGTGCCAGCGGACGGCAGGGAACAGATACGCAGTATTTT.

The chain couples TRBV9 to TRBJ2-5, with 11 nucleotides matching TRBD2. Germline lookup yields CDR1 SGDLS and CDR2 YYNGEE. V shed 3 bases and J 5 bases; nucleotides not matched to a gene: 9. The CDR3 length is 16 residues. Written as DNA, the CDR3 is TGTGCCAGCAGCGGTACCGGGACTAGCGGTTCGGAGACCCAGTACTTC. It specifies CASSGTGTSGSETQYF. The full variable domain, its missing parts supplied by reference TRBV9 and TRBJ2-5, is DSGVTQTPKHLITATGQRVTLRCSPRSGDLSVYWYQQSLDQGLQFLIQYYNGEERAKGNILERFSAQQFPDLHSELNLSSLELGDSALYFCASSGTGTSGSETQYFGPGTRLLVL.

This clonotype occurred many times. The chain is built from TRBV6-4 and TRBJ2-1, with D tentatively TRBD1 (5 bases). Germline CDR1 and CDR2: MRHNA and SNTAGT. Between the trimmed V and J ends, which lost 10 bases and 5 bases, there was a span of 18 bases. The CDR3 loop spans 14 amino acids. The CDR3 DNA is TGTGCCACCTCGACAGAGGAAAGTCACAATGAGCAGTTCTTC. Its protein product is CATSTEESHNEQFF.

In its sample, this clonotype was seen a few times. The J gene is TRBJ2-3, the V gene TRBV20-1, with 7 bases aligning to TRBD1. CDR3 length equals 15 residues. Looked up from germline, CDR1 is DFQATT and CDR2 is SNEGSKA (reference sequence). Trimming removed 5 bases from V and 2 bases from J; junction bases left unmatched: 10. The CDR3 protein is CSAYRQGRDTDTQYF. CDR3 bases: TGCAGTGCTTACAGACAGGGAAGGGACACAGATACGCAGTATTTT.

V gene TRBV12-3 or TRBV12-4 combines with J gene TRBJ2-7; D might be TRBD1 or TRBD2, each matching 5 bases. V was pared by 6 bases and J by 5 bases, with 20 bases between. The length of the CDR3 is 15 residues. The CDR3 DNA reads as TGTGCCAGCAGCCTAAGGGAAGAGACGGGGCACGAGCAGTACTTC. Protein sequence: CASSLREETGHEQYF.

This chain connects TRBV6-6 to TRBJ1-4, with D possibly TRBD1 on 5 matching bases. Germline V lookup: CDR1 MNHNY, CDR2 SVGAGI (reference sequence). V dropped 0 bases and J dropped 6 bases, with 14 bases sitting between them. The CDR3 consists of 16 residues. CDR3 protein: CASSYSSGDSYEKLFF. Here the CDR3 DNA reads TGTGCCAGCAGTTACTCGAGTGGGGACTCCTATGAAAAACTGTTTTTT.

This clonotype was found a few times. The V gene is TRBV6-5, the J gene TRBJ1-2; 10 bases match TRBD1. Germline CDR1 MNHEY, CDR2 SVGAGI. The CDR3 length is 15 residues. Trimming removed 6 bases from V and 6 bases from J; junction bases left unmatched: 10. The CDR3 DNA sequence: TGTGCCAGCAGCTTCGGGACAGGGGATTTAAATGGCTACACCTTC. This sequence encodes CASSFGTGDLNGYTF.

This clonotype occurred a few times. This rearrangement joins TRBV6-2 or TRBV6-3 to TRBJ2-1, with D possibly being TRBD1 (5 bases). In germline, CDR1 is MNHEY, CDR2 SVGEGT. Trimming left V 4 bases short and J 5 bases short, with 21 bases between. This CDR3 comprises 17 residues. The CDR3 nucleotides are TGTGCCAGCAGTTCCCTAGACAGCAGGTCTCTTGACAATGAGCAGTTCTTC. Encoded protein: CASSSLDSRSLDNEQFF.

This clonotype showed up just a few times. The chain combines TRBV5-1 with TRBJ2-3; 9 nucleotides agree with TRBD2. With 2 bases clipped from V and 6 bases from J, the junction kept 7 bases outside the gene matches. Germline-derived CDR1 and CDR2 are SGHRS and YFSETQ. The CDR3 covers 15 residues. Here the CDR3 reads CASSFAAGGVDTQYF. The CDR3, as DNA: TGCGCCAGCAGCTTCGCGGCGGGGGGGGTCGATACGCAGTATTTT.